A selection of T cell receptor beta chains follows, all from one sample in a study of blood T cell repertoires in COVID-19. Repertoires were generated with immunoSEQ multiplex PCR, while TCRdb's copy carries only in-frame clones and drops some. The repertoire has about 130,000 clones, about four fifths of them found once; the top ten carry around a tenth. Sequenced input: peripheral blood. Source of these receptors: a man between 35 and 55 years old with active or convalescent COVID-19. The CDR3 runs from the conserved cysteine through the conserved F or W. A D gene is named only where the DNA matches it firmly. The size entry is marked missing in some rows and otherwise reads once, few, many or a size class.

DNA | CDR3 | J | D | V | size | length
TGTGCCAGCAGCGTAGTAGGTGGACAGCAAGAGACCCAGTACTTC | CASSVVGGQQETQYF | TRBJ2-5 | NA | TRBV9 | NA | 15
TGTGCCAGCAGTGAAGTGGGGACAACCCCTAACTATGGCTACACCTTC | CASSEVGTTPNYGYTF | TRBJ1-2 | NA | TRBV6-1 | NA | 16
TGTGCCACCCATCCGGGACAGGGGTTTGGTTATCAGCCCCAGCATTTT | CATHPGQGFGYQPQHF | TRBJ1-5 | TRBD1 | TRBV15 | few | 16
TGCGCCAGCAGCCCCCTTGCATCGGGCTACGAGCAGTACTTC | CASSPLASGYEQYF | TRBJ2-7 | NA | TRBV5-1 | NA | 14
TGTGCTAGTGGCTCCCCCCGAGCTTTGAACACTGAAGCTTTCTTT | CASGSPRALNTEAFF | TRBJ1-1 | NA | TRBV12-5 | NA | 15
TGTGCCAGCAGTCCCCGGGGGTCGACCTACGAGCAGTACTTC | CASSPRGSTYEQYF | TRBJ2-7 | NA | TRBV6-2/TRBV6-3 | once | 14
TGTGCCAGCAGCCCTACAGGGGTTGGGACTGAAGCTTTCTTT | CASSPTGVGTEAFF | TRBJ1-1 | TRBD1 | TRBV7-2 | once | 14
TGTGCCAGCACAGGGACAGGGGCCTACAATGAGCAGTTCTTC | CASTGTGAYNEQFF | TRBJ2-1 | TRBD1 | TRBV2 | NA | 14
TGTGCCAGCAGCCTCTCGGGGGGCTCCTACAATGAGCAGTTCTTC | CASSLSGGSYNEQFF | TRBJ2-1 | TRBD2 | TRBV3-1/TRBV3-2 | once | 15
TGTGCCAGCAGCCAAGTTGCAGGGGCTTCCTATAATTCACCCCTCCACTTT | CASSQVAGASYNSPLHF | TRBJ1-6 | NA | TRBV4-2 | NA | 17
TGTGCCAGCAGCTCCTTGACTTCCCCAGCTCAAGAGACCCAGTACTTC | CASSSLTSPAQETQYF | TRBJ2-5 | NA | TRBV5-4 | NA | 16
TGTGCCAGCAGTTACTCGCAACTAGCGGTTAACAATGAGCAGTTCTTC | CASSYSQLAVNNEQFF | TRBJ2-1 | TRBD2 | TRBV6-5 | once | 16
TGCGCCAGCAGCCGAAAGACTAGCGGGGGAGGTGGAGAGACCCAGTACTTC | CASSRKTSGGGGETQYF | TRBJ2-5 | TRBD2 | TRBV4-1 | NA | 17
TGTGCCAGCAGTTCCCTACAGGGGGCGGTTGAGCAGTACTTC | CASSSLQGAVEQYF | TRBJ2-7 | TRBD1 | TRBV27 | NA | 14
TGTGCCAGCAGTACCGTGGAGGGTACGCAGTATTTT | CASSTVEGTQYF | TRBJ2-3 | NA | TRBV6-5 | NA | 12
TGTGCCAGCAGTGAACAGGGAAGGGCACCCCTCCACTTT | CASSEQGRAPLHF | TRBJ1-6 | NA | TRBV6-1 | NA | 13
TGTGCCAGCTCACCTAAAGAAGCGGGGGGCTTGAATGAGCAGTTCTTC | CASSPKEAGGLNEQFF | TRBJ2-1 | TRBD2 | TRBV18 | NA | 16
TGTGCCAGCAGTGAAATGGTTGCGGGGGGATTCTCAGATACGCAGTATTTT | CASSEMVAGGFSDTQYF | TRBJ2-3 | TRBD2 | TRBV6-1 | NA | 17
TGTGCCAGCAGCCAAGGATTTTTAGGGCAGGGCAACAATGAGCAGTTCTTC | CASSQGFLGQGNNEQFF | TRBJ2-1 | NA | TRBV14 | NA | 17
TGTGCCAGCAGAAACACCGGGACTAGAGGCACAGATACGCAGTATTTT | CASRNTGTRGTDTQYF | TRBJ2-3 | TRBD2 | TRBV5-4 | NA | 16
TGTGCCAGCAGCTTCGGGGAGCTATCACCCCTCCACTTT | CASSFGELSPLHF | TRBJ1-6 | NA | TRBV7-9 | NA | 13
TGTGCCAGCGGGACAATTGACACCGGGGAGCTGTTTTTT | CASGTIDTGELFF | TRBJ2-2 | NA | TRBV28 | NA | 13
TGTGCCAGTAGGGCACTAGCGGAAGAGACCCAGTACTTC | CASRALAEETQYF | TRBJ2-5 | TRBD2 | TRBV19 | NA | 13
TGTGCCAGCAGCCAAGATCTCGTCGGGACAGGGAGGAATGAGCAGTTCTTC | CASSQDLVGTGRNEQFF | TRBJ2-1 | TRBD1 | TRBV4-2 | NA | 17
TGTGCCAGCAGCTTGGTAACAGGGCGGGGGTCTGGTAACCACGAGCAGTACTTC | CASSLVTGRGSGNHEQYF | TRBJ2-7 | NA | TRBV5-4 | NA | 18
TGTGCCCCCCGAGGAACCCGGGGGGGAGGTGAAAAACTGTTTTTT | CAPRGTRGGGEKLFF | TRBJ1-4 | NA | TRBV19 | NA | 15
TGTGCCAGCAGTCAGCGGGGGGCCCGCACAGATACGCAGTATTTT | CASSQRGARTDTQYF | TRBJ2-3 | TRBD2 | TRBV6-5 | NA | 15
TGCAGCGCCCACTCTAGCGGTGGGGCCCCCCGTACAGATACGCAGTATTTT | CSAHSSGGAPRTDTQYF | TRBJ2-3 | TRBD2 | TRBV29-1 | NA | 17
TGCGCCAGCAGCCAAGAGGATGACAGCGGGTACGAGCAGTACTTC | CASSQEDDSGYEQYF | TRBJ2-7 | NA | TRBV4-1 | NA | 15
TGTGCCAGCTCACCGGGCAGTTCTGGAAACACCATATATTTT | CASSPGSSGNTIYF | TRBJ1-3 | NA | TRBV18 | NA | 14
TGCAGCGTTACCGGTCGGCAGGGGGGTGAAAAACTGTTTTTT | CSVTGRQGGEKLFF | TRBJ1-4 | TRBD1 | TRBV29-1 | NA | 14
TGTGCCACCGAACAGGGGCTCCCAGATACGCAGTATTTT | CATEQGLPDTQYF | TRBJ2-3 | TRBD1 | TRBV15 | NA | 13
TGTGCCAGCAGCCAGACAGATACGCAGTATTTT | CASSQTDTQYF | TRBJ2-3 | NA | TRBV6-6 | NA | 11
TGTGCCAGCAGCCAACTACCGGGACTAGCGGGGTGCACAGATACGCAGTATTTT | CASSQLPGLAGCTDTQYF | TRBJ2-3 | TRBD2 | TRBV3-1/TRBV3-2 | once | 18
TGCGCCAGCAGCTCGGGACAGCCGAACACTGAAGCTTTCTTT | CASSSGQPNTEAFF | TRBJ1-1 | TRBD1 | TRBV5-1 | NA | 14
TGTGCCAGCTCACCACCGGTGGGGGGTGATAGGGCTGAAGCTTTCTTT | CASSPPVGGDRAEAFF | TRBJ1-1 | NA | TRBV18 | NA | 16
TGCGCCAGCAGGCCGGGACAGGGGACCACTGAAGCTTTCTTT | CASRPGQGTTEAFF | TRBJ1-1 | TRBD1 | TRBV10-1 | NA | 14
TGTGCCAGCTCACCACGAGAGAACACTGAAGCTTTCTTT | CASSPRENTEAFF | TRBJ1-1 | NA | TRBV18 | NA | 13
TGCGCCAGCAGCTTGGAAGAGGGACAGGGGAGGGAAAAACTGTTTTTT | CASSLEEGQGREKLFF | TRBJ1-4 | TRBD1 | TRBV5-1 | once | 16
TGTGCCAGCTCGCTCCTAGGGACACCGAACACTGAAGCTTTCTTT | CASSLLGTPNTEAFF | TRBJ1-1 | NA | TRBV18 | NA | 15
TGTGCCAGTAGTCCCCTTTTAGGGGGCTCTGAAAAACTGTTTTTT | CASSPLLGGSEKLFF | TRBJ1-4 | TRBD1 | TRBV19 | NA | 15
TGTGCCAGCTCACTCTCGAATCCCACAAGTCGGGTCAACACTGAAGCTTTCTTT | CASSLSNPTSRVNTEAFF | TRBJ1-1 | NA | TRBV18 | once | 18
TGTGCCAGCAGCGCGTCCTACGAGCAGTACTTC | CASSASYEQYF | TRBJ2-7 | NA | TRBV5-4 | NA | 11
TGTGCTAGTGGTTTGGTCCTAGGACAGCCAGAGACCCAGTACTTC | CASGLVLGQPETQYF | TRBJ2-5 | NA | TRBV12-5 | NA | 15
TGTGCCAGCAGCTTACAGGCAGAGGGCTACACCTTC | CASSLQAEGYTF | TRBJ1-2 | NA | TRBV7-2 | NA | 12
TGTGCCAGCAGCCGGACTGCTAACTATGGCTACACCTTC | CASSRTANYGYTF | TRBJ1-2 | NA | TRBV13 | NA | 13
TGCGCCAGCAGCGGGGGGGGTCAAGAGACCCAGTACTTC | CASSGGGQETQYF | TRBJ2-5 | TRBD2 | TRBV5-1 | NA | 13